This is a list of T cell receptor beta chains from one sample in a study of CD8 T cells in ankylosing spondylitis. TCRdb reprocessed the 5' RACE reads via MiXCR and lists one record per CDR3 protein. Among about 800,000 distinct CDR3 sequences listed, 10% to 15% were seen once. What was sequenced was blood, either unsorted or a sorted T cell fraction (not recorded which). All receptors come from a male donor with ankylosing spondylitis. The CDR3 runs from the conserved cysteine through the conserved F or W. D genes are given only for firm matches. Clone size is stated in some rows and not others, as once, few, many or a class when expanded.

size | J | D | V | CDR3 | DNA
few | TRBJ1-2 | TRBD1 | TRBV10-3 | CAISGRIQGAGGYTF | TGTGCCATCAGTGGGCGAATACAGGGGGCCGGGGGCTACACCTTC
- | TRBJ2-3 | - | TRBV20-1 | CSARRQGTDTQYF | TGCAGTGCTAGAAGGCAGGGTACAGATACGCAGTATTTT
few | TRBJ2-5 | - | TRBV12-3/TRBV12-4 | CASSFAVGETQYF | TGTGCCAGCAGTTTTGCGGTCGGGGAGACCCAGTACTTC
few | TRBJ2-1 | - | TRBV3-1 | CASSDERRSSYNEQFF | TGTGCCAGCAGCGATGAGCGGAGGAGCTCCTACAATGAGCAGTTCTTC
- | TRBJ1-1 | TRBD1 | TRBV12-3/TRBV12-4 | CASSQYRGLEAFF | TGTGCCAGCAGTCAATACAGGGGTCTTGAAGCTTTCTTT
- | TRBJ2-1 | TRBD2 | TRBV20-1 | CSASSGRAPNEQFF | TGCAGTGCCTCTAGCGGGAGGGCCCCCAATGAGCAGTTCTTC
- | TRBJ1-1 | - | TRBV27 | CASRVPGQEAFF | TGTGCCAGCAGAGTTCCTGGACAGGAAGCTTTCTTT
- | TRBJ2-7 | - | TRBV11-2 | CASSLSRGYSYEQYF | TGTGCCAGCAGCCTAAGCCGGGGGTACTCCTACGAGCAGTACTTC
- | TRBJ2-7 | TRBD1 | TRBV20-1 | CSAGTGSMREQYF | TGCAGTGCCGGGACAGGGTCGATGCGCGAGCAGTACTTC
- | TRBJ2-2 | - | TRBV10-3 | CAISDLGHLGELFF | TGTGCCATCAGTGACCTCGGACACCTCGGGGAGCTGTTTTTT
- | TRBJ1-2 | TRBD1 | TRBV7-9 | CASSYDRESGYTF | TGTGCCAGCAGCTACGACAGGGAAAGTGGCTACACCTTC
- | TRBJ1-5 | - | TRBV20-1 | CSAEAGANSNQPQHF | TGCAGTGCTGAGGCCGGGGCGAATAGCAATCAGCCCCAGCATTTT
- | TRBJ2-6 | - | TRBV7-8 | CASSSRTVISSGANVLTF | TGTGCCAGCAGCTCCCGGACAGTTATTAGCTCTGGGGCCAACGTCCTGACTTTC
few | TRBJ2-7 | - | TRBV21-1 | CASTQAREQYF | TGTGCCAGCACCCAGGCCCGGGAGCAGTACTTC
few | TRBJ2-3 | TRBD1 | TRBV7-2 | CASSFRGQDTQYF | TGTGCCAGCAGCTTTAGGGGGCAAGATACGCAGTATTTT
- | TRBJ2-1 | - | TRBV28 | CASSSLHASSNEQFF | TGTGCCAGCAGTTCTCTCCATGCCTCCTCCAATGAGCAGTTCTTC
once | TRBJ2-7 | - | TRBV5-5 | CASSLEWQAYYEQYF | TGTGCCAGCAGCTTGGAATGGCAGGCTTACTACGAGCAGTACTTC
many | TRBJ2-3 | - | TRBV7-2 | CASSLERFHTDTQYF | TGTGCCAGCAGCTTAGAACGGTTCCACACAGATACGCAGTATTTT
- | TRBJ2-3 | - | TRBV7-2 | CASSFRLGTDTQYF | TGTGCCAGCAGCTTTCGGCTAGGTACAGATACGCAGTATTTT
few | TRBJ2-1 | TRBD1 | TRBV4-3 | CASSQRKGTGVLPEQFF | TGCGCCAGCAGCCAACGAAAAGGGACAGGGGTCCTGCCTGAGCAGTTCTTC
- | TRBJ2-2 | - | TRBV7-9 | CARSLVGQSTRELFF | TGTGCCAGGAGCTTAGTAGGACAGAGCACCCGGGAGCTGTTTTTT
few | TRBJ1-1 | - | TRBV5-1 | CASSYDSLNTEAFF | TGCGCCAGCAGCTACGACAGTTTGAACACTGAAGCTTTCTTT
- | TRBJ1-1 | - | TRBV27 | CASSYGTTLSNTEAFF | TGTGCCAGCAGTTACGGGACCACCCTTTCGAACACTGAAGCTTTCTTT
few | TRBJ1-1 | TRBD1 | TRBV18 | CASSPSMTGGVNTEAFF | TGTGCCAGCTCACCATCCATGACAGGGGGCGTAAACACTGAAGCTTTCTTT
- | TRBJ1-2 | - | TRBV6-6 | CASSRVLYTF | TGTGCCAGCAGTCGGGTTCTCTACACCTTC
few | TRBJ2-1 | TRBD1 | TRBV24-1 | CATSDPSPGQGDYNEQFF | TGTGCCACCAGTGATCCATCCCCAGGACAGGGGGACTACAATGAGCAGTTCTTC
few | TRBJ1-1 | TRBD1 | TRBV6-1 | CASTPTGALSNEAFF | TGTGCCAGCACCCCGACAGGGGCCCTATCAAATGAAGCTTTCTTT
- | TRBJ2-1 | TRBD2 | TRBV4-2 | CASSQVLAGSSYNEQFF | TGTGCCAGCAGCCAAGTACTAGCGGGATCAAGTTACAATGAGCAGTTCTTC
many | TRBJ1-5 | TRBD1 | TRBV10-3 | CAISEQRGHSNQPQHF | TGTGCCATCAGTGAGCAGAGGGGGCATAGCAATCAGCCCCAGCATTTT
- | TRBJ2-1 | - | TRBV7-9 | CASAYPGEQFF | TGTGCCAGCGCCTACCCGGGTGAGCAGTTCTTC
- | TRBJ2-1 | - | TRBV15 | CATSRGQGPFFNEQFF | TGTGCCACCAGCAGAGGGCAGGGGCCCTTCTTCAATGAGCAGTTCTTC
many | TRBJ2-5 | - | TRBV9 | CASSVAEGTQYF | TGTGCCAGCAGCGTAGCTGAGGGGACCCAGTACTTC
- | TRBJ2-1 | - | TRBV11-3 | CASHRGRLADYNEQFF | TGTGCCAGCCACAGGGGGAGGCTAGCGGACTACAATGAGCAGTTCTTC
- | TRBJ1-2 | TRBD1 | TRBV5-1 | CASSRGTGLFARGYTF | TGCGCCAGCAGCCGAGGGACAGGTCTCTTTGCGCGTGGCTACACCTTC
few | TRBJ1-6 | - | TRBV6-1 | CASSERFDSPLHF | TGTGCCAGCAGTGAAAGGTTTGATTCACCCCTCCACTTT
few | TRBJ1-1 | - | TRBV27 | CASGRRVGSTEAFF | TGTGCCAGCGGTCGTAGGGTAGGGAGCACTGAAGCTTTCTTT
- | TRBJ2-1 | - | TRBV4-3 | CASSQDFWGPSSYNEQFF | TGCGCCAGCAGCCAAGACTTTTGGGGGCCGAGCTCCTACAATGAGCAGTTCTTC
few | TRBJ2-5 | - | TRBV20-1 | CSASRNQYF | TGCAGTGCTAGTAGGAACCAGTACTTC
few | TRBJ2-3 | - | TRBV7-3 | CASSQQGLDTQYF | TGTGCCAGCAGCCAGCAGGGCTTAGATACGCAGTATTTT
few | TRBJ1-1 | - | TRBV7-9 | CASSLEMASEAFF | TGTGCCAGCAGCTTAGAAATGGCGTCTGAAGCTTTCTTT
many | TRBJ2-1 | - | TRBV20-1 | CSAVTVTNEQFF | TGCAGTGCTGTGACTGTTACGAATGAGCAGTTCTTC
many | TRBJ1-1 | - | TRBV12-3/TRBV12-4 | CASSLAQLEAFF | TGTGCCAGCAGTTTAGCGCAGCTTGAAGCTTTCTTT
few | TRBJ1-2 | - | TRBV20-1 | CSARQGVGWYGYTF | TGCAGTGCTAGACAGGGCGTGGGTTGGTATGGCTACACCTTC
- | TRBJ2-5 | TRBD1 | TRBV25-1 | CASSDPGQGQETQYF | TGTGCCAGCAGTGATCCGGGACAGGGGCAAGAGACCCAGTACTTC
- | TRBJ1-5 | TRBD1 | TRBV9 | CASSVDAGTGGNQPQHF | TGTGCCAGCAGCGTAGACGCAGGGACAGGTGGCAATCAGCCCCAGCATTTT
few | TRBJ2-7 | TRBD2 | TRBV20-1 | CSARGLAGKPLYEQYF | TGCAGTGCTAGGGGACTAGCGGGGAAACCGCTCTACGAGCAGTACTTC
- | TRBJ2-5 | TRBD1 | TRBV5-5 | CASSVDRWGETQYF | TGTGCCAGCAGCGTGGACAGGTGGGGAGAGACCCAGTACTTC
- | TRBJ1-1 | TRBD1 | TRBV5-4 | CATRTGDTEAFF | TGTGCCACGCGGACAGGGGACACTGAAGCTTTCTTT
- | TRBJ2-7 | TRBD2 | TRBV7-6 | CASSLREVYEQYF | TGTGCCAGCAGCTTGCGGGAGGTTTACGAGCAGTACTTC
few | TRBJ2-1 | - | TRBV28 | CASSVVQGNEQFF | TGTGCCAGCAGTGTCGTACAGGGCAATGAGCAGTTCTTC
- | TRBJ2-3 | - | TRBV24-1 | CATSDPIDGWRRTDTQYF | TGTGCCACCAGTGATCCCATTGATGGGTGGAGGAGGACAGATACGCAGTATTTT
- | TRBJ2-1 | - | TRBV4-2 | CASSQESGPYNEQFF | TGTGCCAGCAGCCAAGAGTCAGGGCCCTACAATGAGCAGTTCTTC
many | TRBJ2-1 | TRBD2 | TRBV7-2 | CASSFSGNSYNEQFF | TGTGCCAGCAGCTTTAGCGGGAACTCCTACAATGAGCAGTTCTTC
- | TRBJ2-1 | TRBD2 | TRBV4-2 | CASSQASSGGAHNEQFF | TGTGCCAGCAGCCAGGCCTCTAGCGGGGGGGCCCACAATGAGCAGTTCTTC
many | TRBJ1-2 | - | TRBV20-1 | CSASQSGKGYTF | TGCAGTGCTAGTCAATCGGGGAAAGGCTACACCTTC
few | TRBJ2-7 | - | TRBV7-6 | CASSLVAAPTYEQYF | TGTGCCAGCAGCTTAGTGGCAGCCCCAACCTACGAGCAGTACTTC
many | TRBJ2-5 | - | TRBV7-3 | CASSLAGGQTQYF | TGTGCCAGCAGCTTGGCAGGGGGGCAGACCCAGTACTTC
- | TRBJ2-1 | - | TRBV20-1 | CSASARRGVYNEQFF | TGCAGTGCTAGTGCGCGGAGAGGGGTCTACAATGAGCAGTTCTTC
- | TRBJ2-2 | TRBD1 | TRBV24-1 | CATSDPTGTNTGELFF | TGTGCCACCAGTGACCCGACAGGGACGAACACCGGGGAGCTGTTTTTT
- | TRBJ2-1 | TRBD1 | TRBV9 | CASSVQGVENEQFF | TGTGCCAGCAGCGTACAGGGGGTGGAAAATGAGCAGTTCTTC